This T cell receptor beta chain was observed in a study of cytomegalovirus exposure and HLA in healthy donors. The PCR contained 60 Vbeta and 13 Jbeta primers. Profiling relied on immunoSEQ multiplex PCR, and the TCRdb table lists in-frame clones only, not all of them. The table shows 200,000 to 250,000 clones, with 82% occurring only once. Trimming shortened V by 6 bases and J by 0 bases, and 18 bases separated the two germline ends. CDR1 and CDR2 from the germline V gene are MNHEY and SMNVEV (reference sequence). CDR3 length equals 16 residues. This receptor was taken from a woman between 40 and 50 years old in good health and CMV-seronegative. The chain links TRBV27 to TRBJ2-7; tentative D call: TRBD2 (6 bases). The sample was PBMCs. The CDR3 bases are TGTGCCAGCAGCACCCTCCCTGCGGGACTCTCCTACGAGCAGTACTTC. Encoded protein: CASSTLPAGLSYEQYF.